This T cell receptor beta chain was captured by sequencing in a study of blood T cell repertoires in COVID-19. Per the authors' pipeline: Quantification of nucleated cells was approximated via reference gene primer amplification. Measured with immunoSEQ multiplex PCR; TCRdb has only the in-frame clones, and not every one. V and J calls plus clone size are reproduced from that table; the DNA served to infer D and trimming. In the table there are a few hundred thousand clones, 80% to 90% of which are singletons. This clone was seen more than once but under ten times. Trimming cost V 6 bases and J 2 bases, with 20 bases left between them. Germline-derived CDR1 and CDR2 are ENHRY and SYGVKD. The CDR3 length is 18 residues.

This chain links TRBV10-3 with TRBJ1-6, with a tentative D call TRBD1 (6 bases). The sample consisted of peripheral blood. The sequence derives from a woman older than 75 with acute or convalescent COVID-19. CDR3 amino acids: CAIRDSTGLEPYNSPLHF. For the CDR3, the DNA is TGTGCCATCAGGGACAGTACGGGTCTGGAGCCCTATAATTCACCCCTCCACTTT.